This T cell receptor (beta chain) was captured by sequencing in a study of T cell responses to AZD1222 COVID-19 vaccine. Study-wide points: Unmutated variant regions are reportedly the target of nearly half of TCRs that are spike-specific. Repertoire collection took place solely once the T cell response had peaked.

The protocol was immunoSEQ multiplex PCR, while the TCRdb copy is restricted to in-frame clones and leaves out a portion. Of around 140,000 clones in the sample, approximately 93% were seen once. V lost 3 bases to trimming and J lost 2 bases; unmatched junction nucleotides: 13. From germline, CDR1 is LGHDT and CDR2 YNNKEL (reference sequence). The CDR3 loop spans 20 amino acids. With regard to this clone: Its antigen remains unknown.

This sample comprised peripheral blood, obtained on day 0 of MenACWY control vaccination. The origin of this receptor is an adult in good health. This chain links TRBV3-1 (or the pseudogene TRBV3-2) with TRBJ2-2, with TRBD2 identical over 12 bases. CDR3 sequence reads: CASSHRTLGLAGPNTGELFF. The DNA of the CDR3 is TGTGCCAGCAGCCACCGGACACTTGGACTAGCGGGACCTAACACCGGGGAGCTGTTTTTT.